The clone carrying this T cell receptor beta chain was detected a few times. The antigen remains undetermined. These data belong to a study of T cells in Graves' hyperthyroidism and ophthalmopathy. The study's findings and limits: Most clonotypes expanded in thyroid above 0.001 were likewise present in blood. Ophthalmopathy was model-predicted a median around 6.7 months pre-onset. Stable hyperthyroidism and ophthalmopathy were separated using 13 V-J signatures.

Researchers amplified the TCR beta CDR3 regions from RNA transcripts. HTBI primers drove first-round RT-PCR of the TCR CDR3. TCRdb ran MiXCR on the multiplex PCR reads and lists one entry per CDR3 protein. Altogether approximately 430,000 distinct CDR3 sequences are present, 15% to 19% being singletons, with the ten largest covering over 7.5%. The definition of stable Graves' hyperthyroidism was no ophthalmopathy progression within 18 months. Material for sequencing was blood. The clonotype was recovered from a woman in her late teens or twenties with Graves' hyperthyroidism.

DNA for the CDR3: TGCGCCAGCAGCTGGGCGGTCGGGGGGGCTTACAATGAGCAGTTCTTC. Residues: CASSWAVGGAYNEQFF. The chain recombines TRBV5-1 with TRBJ2-1; 8 positions agree with TRBD2. The junction had 9 bases not matched to a gene; V was cut back by 3 bases and J by 4 bases. Per the germline V gene, CDR1 is SGHRS and CDR2 is YFSETQ. This CDR3 region has 16 residues.